This entry concerns a single T cell receptor beta chain. Original data processing: Reference gene primer amplification yielded estimated nucleated cell counts. Generated by immunoSEQ multiplex PCR, the TCRdb table keeps only in-frame clones and is missing some. V, J and clone size are taken as reported in that table, and D and trimming were inferred from the DNA itself. The sample has over 200,000 clones, around 90% seen once. Participants, about 18 to 100 years old, spanned 25 or so US areas. The CDR3 runs to 16 residues. V dropped 8 bases and J dropped 6; count of bases not matched to a gene: 13. Per the germline V gene, CDR1 is MDHEN and CDR2 is SYDVKM. These data originate in a study of blood T cell repertoires in COVID-19. Study summary: Specimens from acute and convalescent COVID-19 originated in the United States, Italy and Spain.

The chain couples TRBV28 to TRBJ1-6; TRBD1 agrees at 7 bases. The sequence was obtained from a young man with acute COVID-19. The sequencing input was PBMCs or T cells enriched from blood (not recorded which). CDR3 nucleotides: TGTGCCAGCGGGACAGAGGGAACAGGGGTTAATTCACCCCTCCACTTT. It codes for CASGTEGTGVNSPLHF. The variable domain in full, with the rest retrieved from reference TRBV28 and TRBJ1-6, is DVKVTQSSRYLVKRTGEKVFLECVQDMDHENMFWYRQDPGLGLRLIYFSYDVKMKEKGDIPEGYSVSREKKERFSLILESASTNQTSMYLCASGTEGTGVNSPLHFGNGTRLTVT.